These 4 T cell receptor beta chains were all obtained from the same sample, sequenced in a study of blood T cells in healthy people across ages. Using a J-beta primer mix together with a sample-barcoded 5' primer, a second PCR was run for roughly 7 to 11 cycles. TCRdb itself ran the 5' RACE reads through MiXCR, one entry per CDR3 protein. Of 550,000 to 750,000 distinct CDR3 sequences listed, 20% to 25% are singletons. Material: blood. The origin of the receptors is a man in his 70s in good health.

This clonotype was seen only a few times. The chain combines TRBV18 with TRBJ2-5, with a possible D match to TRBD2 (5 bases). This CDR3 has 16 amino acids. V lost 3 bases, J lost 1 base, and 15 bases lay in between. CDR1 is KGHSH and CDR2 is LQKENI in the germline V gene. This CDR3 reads CASSPPRTALQETQYF. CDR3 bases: TGTGCCAGCTCACCCCCAAGGACTGCCCTCCAAGAGACCCAGTACTTC.

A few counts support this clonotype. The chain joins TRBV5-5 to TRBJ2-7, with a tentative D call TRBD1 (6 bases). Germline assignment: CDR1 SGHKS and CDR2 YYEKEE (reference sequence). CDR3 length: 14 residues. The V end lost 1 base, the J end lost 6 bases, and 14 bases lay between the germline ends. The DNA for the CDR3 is TGTGCCAGCAGCTTGTCTGGGGGCCTGTTCGAGCAGTACTTC. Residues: CASSLSGGLFEQYF. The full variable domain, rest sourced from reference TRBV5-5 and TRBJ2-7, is DAGVTQSPTHLIKTRGQQVTLRCSPISGHKSVSWYQQVLGQGPQFIFQYYEKEERGRGNFPDRFSARQFPNYSSELNVNALLLGDSALYLCASSLSGGLFEQYFGPGTRLTVT.

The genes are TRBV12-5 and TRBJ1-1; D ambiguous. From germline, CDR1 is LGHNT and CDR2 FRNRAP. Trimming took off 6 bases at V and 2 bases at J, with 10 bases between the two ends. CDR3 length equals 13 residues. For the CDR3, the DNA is TGTGCTAGTGGCTATGACGGAAACACTGAAGCTTTCTTT. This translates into CASGYDGNTEAFF.

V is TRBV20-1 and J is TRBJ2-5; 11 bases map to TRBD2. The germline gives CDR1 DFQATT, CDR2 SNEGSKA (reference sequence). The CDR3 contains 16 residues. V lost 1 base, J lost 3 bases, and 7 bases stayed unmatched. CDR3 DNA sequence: TGCAGTGCTAGAGGGGGACTAGCGGCGACAAAAGAGACCCAGTACTTC. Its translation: CSARGGLAATKETQYF.